This T cell receptor beta chain was sequenced during a study of T cell responses to AZD1222 COVID-19 vaccine (dated by TCRdb to 2020 to 2023). Concerning the study at large: A total of just over 230 trial participants underwent TCR sequencing, of whom some 210 received two doses of AZD1222 and some 26 received two doses of the MenACWY control vaccine. Trial participants were enrolled by age into subgroups of 18-55, 56-69 and 70-plus years, and about 150, 27 and 61 TCR-sequenced participants, respectively, were included in these subgroups. Results the study describes overall, beyond this receptor: Reportedly, almost half of the unique spike-specific TCRs recognized epitopes lying outside the regions that are mutated in the B.1.351 and B.1.1.7 variants. In the small 56-69-year group, the increase in depth fell short of significance, most likely because of low power. Spike-specific TCR breadth and depth rose significantly after two AZD1222 doses compared with day 0 and with MenACWY recipients. CD4 TCRs associated with the vaccine covered the entire spike protein, and the dominant responses were in regions 160-218 and 743-854. Participants were mostly white British, with more females than males. The authors suggested clonal diversity may have been underestimated. Conclusions about previously exposed vaccinees are limited because only six or seven AZD1222 recipients were SARS-CoV-2 seropositive at baseline. Because no day 14 peak-response samples were available, repertoires were characterized only after the peak T cell response.

The time point label for this specimen denotes: sample from adult after SARS-CoV-2 infection, after symptom onset. Two convalescent COVID-19 patients, sampled after symptom onset from adults with prior SARS-CoV-2 infection, were also TCR-sequenced for comparison. As concerns this clone: Which antigen it targets is not known. No much larger clonotype is one base removed from it; base qualities were not supplied.

The CDR3 regions of human TCRbeta chains were analyzed by immunosequencing. Regarding the original processing steps: TCRs in the repertoires were compared against a reference library of SARS-CoV-2-specific TCRs that had been generated with the MIRA antigen-specificity platform. Breadth was defined as the fraction of unique TCRs that were SARS-CoV-2-associated. Depth was defined as the fraction of total T cells that were SARS-CoV-2-associated. Using the MIRA data, each spike-specific TCR was assigned both to the spike region to which the TCR was reactive and to a CD4 or CD8 class. Log10-transformed breadth and depth values were compared by one-way ANOVA with Sidak's multiple comparisons tests. TCRdb obtained this table from immuneACCESS and retained in-frame rearrangements with V and J assigned. These tables miss some clones; where compared with another copy, unresolved V genes account for less than half of the shortfall, and the remainder is unexplained. The V and J calls and the clone size are those of that table, but D and trimming were determined from the DNA. For this sample there are 110,000 to 150,000 clones; approximately 93% appear just once. Roughly an eighth of the sample is in the top ten clones.

Measured from the cysteine to the phenylalanine, the CDR3 is 11 residues long. Kept here is only the CDR3 DNA, which spans 33 bases and is read in frame from base 1. The germline ends are 9 bases apart after V is trimmed by 5 bases and J by 6 bases. From a lookup of the germline V gene (reference sequence), CDR1 and CDR2 are DFQATT and SNEGSKA. The sequence is built from TRBV20-1 and TRBJ2-3; TRBD2 is perhaps the D gene, given 5 matching bases. The receptor's source is an adult who had recovered from COVID-19. This specimen was peripheral blood, taken after recovery from COVID-19. The nucleotides read TGCAGTGCTCCCGAGGGCGATACGCAGTATTTT. Its product reads: CSAPEGDTQYF.